Listed below are T cell receptor beta chains from one sample, sequenced in a study of a mutant IDH1 vaccine in newly diagnosed glioma. Profiling relied on immunoSEQ multiplex PCR, and the TCRdb table lists in-frame clones only, not all of them. This sample yields roughly 71,000 clones, of which 70% to 90% are seen a single time; roughly 2.6% belongs to the top ten. The material was PBMCs, obtained from a glioma patient treated with radiotherapy, temozolomide or both. Source of these receptors: a man aged 25-40 years with glioma. CDR3s include the opening cysteine and the closing phenylalanine or tryptophan. D genes are given only for firm matches. Only some rows state a clone size, as once, few, many or a class for expanded clones.

j_call clone_size d_call v_call cdr3_aa cdr3_nt
TRBJ1-2 . TRBD1 TRBV15 CATSRSGQGTYGYTF TGTGCCACCAGCAGGTCGGGACAGGGGACCTATGGCTACACCTTC
TRBJ1-5 . TRBD1 TRBV6-1 CASSEVQMGQGNQPQHF TGTGCCAGCAGCGAAGTTCAAATGGGACAGGGCAATCAGCCCCAGCATTTT
TRBJ1-3 few . TRBV27 CASSRDASGNTIYF TGTGCCAGCTCTCGTGACGCCTCTGGAAACACCATATATTTT
TRBJ2-3 . TRBD1 TRBV5-1 CASSFGQGARDTQYF TGCGCCAGCAGCTTTGGACAGGGGGCAAGGGATACGCAGTATTTT
TRBJ2-4 . . TRBV30 CAWNQGGTAKNIQYF TGTGCCTGGAATCAAGGGGGGACAGCCAAAAACATTCAGTACTTC
TRBJ2-5 . . TRBV6-5 CASSYSGSRGQYF TGTGCCAGCAGTTACTCGGGCAGCCGGGGCCAGTACTTC
TRBJ2-3 . . TRBV11-2 CASRNMGGWSDTQYF TGTGCCAGCAGAAACATGGGGGGTTGGTCAGATACGCAGTATTTT
TRBJ2-7 . TRBD1 TRBV6-4 CASSEPGTGYFDYEQYF TGTGCCAGCAGTGAACCCGGGACAGGGTATTTTGACTACGAGCAGTACTTC
TRBJ2-5 . . TRBV2 CASDQYQETQYF TGTGCCAGCGATCAGTACCAAGAGACCCAGTACTTC
TRBJ1-6 . . TRBV15 CATSRDLQRGANSPLHF TGTGCCACCAGCAGAGATCTTCAGCGGGGGGCGAATTCACCCCTCCACTTT
TRBJ1-1 . . TRBV10-3 CAISFGGNTEAFF TGTGCCATCAGTTTTGGGGGAAACACTGAAGCTTTCTTT
TRBJ1-2 few . TRBV5-1 CASSPAGIREGGYTF TGCGCCAGCAGCCCGGCCGGGATCAGGGAAGGTGGCTACACCTTC
TRBJ2-7 . . TRBV6-1 CASSESENRDPEQYF TGTGCCAGCAGTGAATCCGAGAACAGGGATCCCGAGCAGTACTTC
TRBJ2-5 . . TRBV7-9 CASSLNLGETQYF TGTGCCAGCAGCTTAAACTTGGGAGAGACCCAGTACTTC
TRBJ2-3 . . TRBV12-5 CASGLVLRGGVIREHDLQEDTQYF TGTGCTAGTGGTTTGGTATTGAGGGGGGGCGTCATCCGGGAGCACGATTTACAGGAGGATACGCAGTATTTT
TRBJ2-7 . . TRBV18 CASSPRLQGSYEQYF TGTGCCAGCTCACCAAGGCTACAGGGCTCCTACGAGCAGTACTTC
TRBJ1-6 . . TRBV7-6 CASSSGLQSNSPLHF TGTGCCAGCAGCTCAGGCCTACAGTCAAATTCACCCCTCCACTTT
TRBJ2-3 . TRBD1 TRBV18 CASSPDRVRTDTQYF TGTGCCAGCTCACCGGACAGGGTCCGCACAGATACGCAGTATTTT
TRBJ1-1 . . TRBV29-1 CSVGEGYKNTEAFF TGCAGCGTTGGGGAGGGTTACAAGAACACTGAAGCTTTCTTT
TRBJ1-1 . TRBD1 TRBV11-2 CASSLKTGGTEAFF TGTGCCAGCAGCCTCAAGACAGGGGGCACTGAAGCTTTCTTT
TRBJ2-1 . . TRBV4-1 CASSQKSYNEQFF TGCGCCAGCAGCCAAAAATCGTACAATGAGCAGTTCTTC
TRBJ1-2 . TRBD1 TRBV25-1 CASSVRDRGDGYTF TGTGCCAGCAGTGTGAGGGACAGGGGCGATGGCTACACCTTC
TRBJ1-2 few . TRBV27 CASSSGTASYGYTF TGTGCCAGCAGTTCAGGGACTGCTAGCTATGGCTACACCTTC
TRBJ2-5 . . TRBV18 CASSPLPQARRETQYF TGTGCCAGCTCACCACTCCCCCAGGCCCGGAGGGAGACCCAGTACTTC
TRBJ1-2 . . TRBV15 CATSRGRRDLYGYTF TGTGCCACCAGCAGAGGGAGGAGGGATCTCTATGGCTACACCTTC
TRBJ1-3 . . TRBV5-8 CASNLPPRGLGGNTIYF TGTGCCAGCAACCTCCCACCGCGGGGTCTAGGTGGAAACACCATATATTTT
TRBJ2-7 . TRBD2 TRBV7-9 CASSLWPGTSGGNSYEQYF TGTGCCAGCAGCTTATGGCCCGGGACTAGCGGGGGCAACTCCTACGAGCAGTACTTC
TRBJ1-6 . . TRBV5-5 CASSLTVPGDYNSPLHF TGTGCCAGCAGCTTGACGGTCCCTGGAGATTATAATTCACCCCTCCACTTT
TRBJ1-1 . . TRBV29-1 CSVVTLNTEAFF TGCAGCGTAGTGACCCTGAACACTGAAGCTTTCTTT
TRBJ2-5 . . TRBV18 CASSPATGSQGETQYF TGTGCCAGCTCACCCGCAACAGGGTCGCAGGGAGAGACCCAGTACTTC
TRBJ2-5 . . TRBV19 CASSTRTGGVKETQYF TGTGCCAGTAGTACCCGAACGGGCGGGGTTAAAGAGACCCAGTACTTC
TRBJ1-2 . . TRBV6-1 CASSEVSRAFYGYTF TGTGCCAGCAGTGAAGTTAGCAGGGCTTTCTATGGCTACACCTTC
TRBJ2-6 once TRBD1 TRBV19 CASSSRDRGGSGANVLTF TGTGCCAGTAGTTCGAGGGACAGGGGAGGCTCTGGGGCCAACGTCCTGACTTTC